This TCR beta chain was captured in a study of blood T cell repertoires in COVID-19. Background on the study: Sample material is recorded as cDNA or gDNA derived from T cells, B-cell-depleted T cells, or PBMCs.

Germline assignment: CDR1 SEHNR and CDR2 FQNEAQ (reference sequence). V dropped 1 base and J dropped 1 base, with 11 bases sitting between them. CDR3 length: 16 amino acids. As to this clone: Distinct nucleotide sequences in the sample also encode this CDR3.

Repertoires were generated with immunoSEQ multiplex PCR, while TCRdb's copy carries only in-frame clones and drops some. The sample contains under 250,000 clones, less than 85% of which appear only once. This TCR derives from a woman in her 70s with active or convalescent COVID-19. Specimen: peripheral blood. V gene TRBV7-9 combines with J gene TRBJ2-1, with D tentatively TRBD2 (6 bases). CDR3 sequence reads: CASSLVSAGSYNEQFF. Here the CDR3 DNA reads TGTGCCAGCAGCTTAGTTTCGGCGGGATCCTACAATGAGCAGTTCTTC. Looking up the rest from reference TRBV7-9 and TRBJ2-1 gives the full variable domain: DTGVSQNPRHKITKRGQNVTFRCDPISEHNRLYWYRQTLGQGPEFLTYFQNEAQLEKSRLLSDRFSAERPKGSFSTLEIQRTEQGDSAMYLCASSLVSAGSYNEQFFGPGTRLTVL.